A selection of T cell receptor beta chains follows, all from one sample in a study of beta chain features in type 1 diabetes. The method was immunoSEQ multiplex PCR; TCRdb's version includes in-frame clones alone and lacks a portion of them. The sample consists of about 360,000 clones, roughly 13% of them appearing once. Sequenced material: naive CD4+ T cells from blood. The receptors here all came from a woman between 18 and 29 years old with type 1 diabetes. CDR3s include the opening cysteine and the closing phenylalanine or tryptophan. A D gene is named only where the DNA matches it firmly. A row's size may be missing; if present it is once, few, many or a size class.

DNA: TGCGCCAGCAGCCAAGAGGCAGGGGAAGCTTTCTTT; CDR3: CASSQEAGEAFF; D: NA; J: TRBJ1-1; V: TRBV4-1; size: NA
DNA: TGTGCCAGCTCACCTTCTTGGACTAGCGGGAGCTCCTACGAGCAGTACTTC; CDR3: CASSPSWTSGSSYEQYF; D: TRBD2; J: TRBJ2-7; V: TRBV18; size: NA
DNA: TGTGCCATCAGTGATTACAGGGATGGTGGCGAGCAGTACTTC; CDR3: CAISDYRDGGEQYF; D: NA; J: TRBJ2-7; V: TRBV10-3; size: few
DNA: TGTGCCAGCAATCACTTAAATCAGCCCCAGCATTTT; CDR3: CASNHLNQPQHF; D: NA; J: TRBJ1-5; V: TRBV6-6; size: NA
DNA: TGTGCCAGCAGCTTAACGACTAGCGGGAGAAATACGCAGTATTTT; CDR3: CASSLTTSGRNTQYF; D: TRBD2; J: TRBJ2-3; V: TRBV11-2; size: NA
DNA: TGTGCCACCAGCAGAGATGTGCGACAGGGGATGAACACTGAAGCTTTCTTT; CDR3: CATSRDVRQGMNTEAFF; D: TRBD1; J: TRBJ1-1; V: TRBV15; size: few
DNA: TGTGCCAGAGGGCAGGGGACCGGGGCCAACGTCCTGACTTTC; CDR3: CARGQGTGANVLTF; D: NA; J: TRBJ2-6; V: TRBV6-1; size: NA
DNA: TGTGCCAGCAGTTTACTCCTCTTCGGGGGGTACGAGCAGTACTTC; CDR3: CASSLLLFGGYEQYF; D: TRBD2; J: TRBJ2-7; V: TRBV28; size: NA
DNA: TGTGCCAGCAGCTTAGAACCACCGGGACAGAGTGTATGGCGGTCGCCCGAGCAGTACTTC; CDR3: CASSLEPPGQSVWRSPEQYF; D: TRBD1; J: TRBJ2-7; V: TRBV11-2; size: few
DNA: TGTGCCAGCAGCCAAGATTGGGAGCTCTATGGCTACACCTTC; CDR3: CASSQDWELYGYTF; D: NA; J: TRBJ1-2; V: TRBV4-2; size: few
DNA: TGTGCCAGCGCCCCGGGGGGGAGCTCAGATACGCAGTATTTT; CDR3: CASAPGGSSDTQYF; D: TRBD2; J: TRBJ2-3; V: TRBV28; size: NA
DNA: TGCGCCAGCAGCCAAGAGGGGGGTAACTATGGCTACACCTTC; CDR3: CASSQEGGNYGYTF; D: NA; J: TRBJ1-2; V: TRBV4-3; size: NA
DNA: TGCGCCAGCAGCTTGGGGGGGGGAGCTCTGAACACTGAAGCTTTCTTT; CDR3: CASSLGGGALNTEAFF; D: NA; J: TRBJ1-1; V: TRBV5-1; size: few
DNA: TGTGCCAGCAGTCTCCGGACTAGCGGGAATGAGCAGTTCTTC; CDR3: CASSLRTSGNEQFF; D: TRBD2; J: TRBJ2-1; V: TRBV27; size: NA
DNA: TGTGCCAGCAGTCCTTCTCGGGGGAGGAACACTGAAGCTTTCTTT; CDR3: CASSPSRGRNTEAFF; D: NA; J: TRBJ1-1; V: TRBV25-1; size: few
DNA: TGCGCCAGCAGCTGGTGGCAGGGAGGCGATGAGCAGTTCTTC; CDR3: CASSWWQGGDEQFF; D: NA; J: TRBJ2-1; V: TRBV5-1; size: few
DNA: TGCGCCAGCAGCCAATACCCTCTACCCGAGGGGACCCAGTACTTC; CDR3: CASSQYPLPEGTQYF; D: NA; J: TRBJ2-5; V: TRBV4-3; size: NA
DNA: TGTGCCAGCAGCTTACGGGGGAACACTGAAGCTTTCTTT; CDR3: CASSLRGNTEAFF; D: NA; J: TRBJ1-1; V: TRBV7-9; size: NA
DNA: TGTGCCAGCTCACCCCCGGGAACAGGGATTCAGCCCCAGCATTTT; CDR3: CASSPPGTGIQPQHF; D: NA; J: TRBJ1-5; V: TRBV18; size: NA
DNA: TGTTGCGTTATGACTAGCGGGGGTCAAAACATTCAGTACTTC; CDR3: CCVMTSGGQNIQYF; D: TRBD2; J: TRBJ2-4; V: TRBV6-6; size: few
DNA: TGTGCCAGCAGCGGGGCTGGATCGGATAACACTGAAGCTTTCTTT; CDR3: CASSGAGSDNTEAFF; D: NA; J: TRBJ1-1; V: TRBV5-4; size: few
DNA: TGTGCCAGTAGTCGGACTAGCGGTACCTACGAGCAGTACTTC; CDR3: CASSRTSGTYEQYF; D: TRBD2; J: TRBJ2-7; V: TRBV19; size: NA
DNA: TGTGCCAGCAGCTCCCAAGAGGTAGCCAAAAACATTCAGTACTTC; CDR3: CASSSQEVAKNIQYF; D: NA; J: TRBJ2-4; V: TRBV7-2; size: few
DNA: TGTGCCAGTAGTCCCTTAGCGGAGGGGGCATTCAAGCAGTACTTC; CDR3: CASSPLAEGAFKQYF; D: NA; J: TRBJ2-7; V: TRBV19; size: NA
DNA: TGCGCCAGCAGCCAACCCTCTAGAACCAGGGCAACCCTCTATGGCTACACCTTC; CDR3: CASSQPSRTRATLYGYTF; D: NA; J: TRBJ1-2; V: TRBV4-1; size: NA
DNA: TGTGCCAGCAGTATAAGGGACAGCGGAATCTACGAGCAGTACTTC; CDR3: CASSIRDSGIYEQYF; D: TRBD1; J: TRBJ2-7; V: TRBV28; size: few
DNA: TGCGCCAGCAGCCAAGAACTAGCGGGAGGGGGGAGCACAGATACGCAGTATTTT; CDR3: CASSQELAGGGSTDTQYF; D: TRBD2; J: TRBJ2-3; V: TRBV4-3; size: few
DNA: TGTGCCAGCAGCCCATTCTACGAGGCGGGGCGGCGCACCGGGGAGCTGTTTTTT; CDR3: CASSPFYEAGRRTGELFF; D: NA; J: TRBJ2-2; V: TRBV5-4; size: few
DNA: TGTGCCAGCAGTTTATTCGGGGGGACGGGTAGCGATTCACCCCTCCACTTT; CDR3: CASSLFGGTGSDSPLHF; D: NA; J: TRBJ1-6; V: TRBV27; size: NA
DNA: TGCGCCAGCAGCCAAGGGCCAGTAGCGGGAGGCCGGGAGGCCAAAAACATTCAGTACTTC; CDR3: CASSQGPVAGGREAKNIQYF; D: TRBD2; J: TRBJ2-4; V: TRBV4-1; size: few
DNA: TGTGCCAGCAGCGAGACGCAGACTAGCTCGGGGACCCAGTACTTC; CDR3: CASSETQTSSGTQYF; D: TRBD2; J: TRBJ2-5; V: TRBV9; size: NA
DNA: TGCAGTGCTCGGACAGGTGGCGGCTACACCTTC; CDR3: CSARTGGGYTF; D: TRBD1; J: TRBJ1-2; V: TRBV20-1; size: few
DNA: TGTGCCAGCTCACCACCGGTAGCGGGAGAACTCAATGAGCAGTTCTTC; CDR3: CASSPPVAGELNEQFF; D: TRBD2; J: TRBJ2-1; V: TRBV18; size: few
DNA: TGTGCCACCTTGGAGGGGGCGGACCGCGAGCAGTACTTC; CDR3: CATLEGADREQYF; D: NA; J: TRBJ2-7; V: TRBV28; size: few
DNA: TGTGCCAGCAGTTACCGGGACAGGCTCTACGAGCAGTACTTC; CDR3: CASSYRDRLYEQYF; D: TRBD1; J: TRBJ2-7; V: TRBV6-5; size: NA
DNA: TGCGCCAGCAGAGAAACAGGGCAGCCCTACAATGAGCAGTTCTTC; CDR3: CASRETGQPYNEQFF; D: NA; J: TRBJ2-1; V: TRBV5-1; size: few